The text below deals with one TCR beta chain. Antigen: not known. The ends were cut back, 8 bases at V and 1 base at J, with 16 bases in the middle. The germline V gene encodes CDR1 LGHNA and CDR2 YNFKEQ. There are 15 residues in the CDR3. This entry comes from a study of cytomegalovirus exposure and HLA in healthy donors. Study summary: From donors who were HLA-typed, an early data release held 80 million to 85 million unique TCRs.

The PCR was carried out with 60 Vbeta primers and 13 Jbeta primers. The table came from immunoSEQ multiplex PCR; TCRdb's copy has only in-frame clones and leaves some out. The profile shows roughly 150,000 clones, roughly four fifths of them singletons. The study, taken as a whole, reports: In a later analysis, at a false discovery rate of 0.05, fewer than 20,000 TCR beta sequences matched HLA alleles.

The receptor's source is a female donor in good health and CMV-seronegative. J is TRBJ2-3 and V is TRBV4-2; the D gene is possibly TRBD2 (5 bases). Sequencing was carried out using PBMCs. In DNA form, the CDR3 reads TGTGCCAGCGCCCCGGGAAGAGAGGGCACAGATACGCAGTATTTT. It encodes CASAPGREGTDTQYF.